The TCR beta chain under discussion was sequenced for a study of blood T cells in healthy people across ages. Overall study findings and caveats: Higher naive T cell percentage went strongly together with higher TCR beta diversity.

For the second PCR, which ran for about 7 to 11 cycles, a sample-barcoded 5' primer and a J-beta primer mix were used. Tagging of each cDNA molecule was performed by a template-switch adaptor with 12 random nucleotides. Using its own MiXCR run on the 5' RACE reads, TCRdb lists one record per CDR3 protein. This repertoire shows 550,000 to 600,000 distinct CDR3 sequences, 47% found once; its top ten account for around 23%. The CDR3 extends over 16 amino acids. CDR1 is SGHTA and CDR2 is FQGNSA in the germline V gene. Trimming left V 5 bases short and J 5 bases short, with 22 bases between. This clonotype turned up a few times. Its target is unknown.

This sequence originates from a man older than 75 in good health. The V and J genes are TRBV7-2 and TRBJ2-7; tentatively, D is TRBD1 or TRBD2 (6 bases each). Sequencing used blood. CDR3 amino acids: CASSPIGRGRLDEQYF. The CDR3 DNA follows: TGTGCCAGCAGCCCTATAGGACGGGGGCGATTGGACGAGCAGTACTTC.